Presented here are 4 T cell receptor beta chains from one specimen sequenced in a study of blood T cells in healthy people across ages (dated by TCRdb to 2013 to 2016). The library was obtained by 5' RACE. Sequencer: Illumina HiSeq 2500. A second PCR of about 6 to 11 cycles was performed with a sample-barcoded 5' primer and a J-beta primer mix. Using fastp at Q25 and MiXCR, TCRdb reprocessed the public reads and kept productive beta chains. When rows share a CDR3 protein, they turn into one entry using the most common DNA and genes. The sample data list 1.2 million to 1.5 million distinct CDR3 sequences, and approximately 59% of these were observed just once. Together, the top ten hold 5.5% to 8% of the sample. Sequencing was carried out using blood. The receptor source for this set is a man younger than 30 in good health.

This clonotype was counted between two and nine times. V and J are TRBV7-2 and TRBJ2-7, with D hard to call. The germline V gene has CDR1 SGHTA and CDR2 FQGNSA. V lost 5 bases and J 3 bases, leaving 11 bases between the germline ends. CDR3 length: 13 residues. In DNA, the CDR3 is TGTGCCAGCAGCCCGCTGTTGGTCTACGAGCAGTACTTC. Translating it yields CASSPLLVYEQYF.

This clonotype was detected many times. The chain links TRBV7-2 to TRBJ1-5; D uncertain. Germline V lookup: CDR1 SGHTA, CDR2 FQGNSA. With 1 base removed from V and 6 bases from J, the gap between germline ends came to 7 bases. This CDR3 has 13 residues. CDR3 nucleotide sequence: TGTGCCAGCAGCTTAGGAGGGAGTCAGCCCCAGCATTTT. Its protein product is CASSLGGSQPQHF.

J is TRBJ2-7 and V is TRBV20-1; D may correspond to TRBD1 or TRBD2 (6 bases each). The CDR3 consists of 14 residues. V shed 5 bases and J shed 0 bases, with 14 bases lying between them. Looked up from germline, CDR1 is DFQATT and CDR2 is SNEGSKA (reference sequence). In DNA form, the CDR3 reads TGCAGTGCTCCGTTCGGGGGCTCCTCCTACGAGCAGTACTTC. It translates to CSAPFGGSSYEQYF.

This chain connects TRBV3-1 to TRBJ2-3, with 9 bases matching TRBD2. The V segment lost 3 bases and the J segment 9 bases; nucleotides outside the gene matches: 25. Germline V lookup: CDR1 LGHDT, CDR2 YNNKEL (reference sequence). The CDR3 covers 20 residues. CDR3 loop: CASSHPDAAGREGPTATQYF. The CDR3 bases are TGTGCCAGCAGCCATCCCGATGCAGCAGGGCGGGAGGGACCCACAGCGACGCAGTATTTT.